This TCR beta chain was recorded in a study of T cell repertoires in cytomegalovirus infection. About the study: From public TCR beta signatures came an indication of both CMV infection and matching HLA type.

CDR1 and CDR2 from the germline V gene are SEHNR and FQNEAQ (reference sequence). V lost 0 bases and J 2 bases, leaving 7 bases between the germline ends. CDR3 length: 14 residues. In this sample, this clonotype turned up many times. Its antigen is not identified. Each CDR3 protein is one row after TCRdb ran MiXCR on the reads. Among about 60,000 distinct CDR3 sequences listed, 20% to 25% were seen once. The J gene is TRBJ2-5, the V gene TRBV7-9; unclear D gene. This sample comprised CD8+ T cells from cultured PBMCs, obtained from culture after CMV antigen stimulation. The TCR sequence derives from a human donor in good health (CMV status not recorded). Some clones in this sample may be carry-over from other donors' samples. The CDR3 sequence: CASSLAKRQETQYF. The DNA for the CDR3 is TGTGCCAGCAGCTTAGCCAAACGTCAAGAGACCCAGTACTTC.